What follows are 20 T cell receptor beta chains derived from one specimen sequenced in a study of T cell responses to AZD1222 COVID-19 vaccine. The method was immunoSEQ multiplex PCR; TCRdb's version includes in-frame clones alone and lacks a portion of them. The sample carries 150,000 to 200,000 clones, around 93% recorded once. The material sequenced was peripheral blood, taken on day 0 of AZD1222 vaccination. Receptors originate from an adult in good health.

This clone occurred once. The chain is built from TRBV4-1 and TRBJ1-1; maybe TRBD1 (6 bases). Germline V gene data show CDR1 as MGHRA and CDR2 as YSYEKL. The CDR3 contains 14 residues. V lost 3 bases and J 4 bases, leaving 12 bases between the germline ends. The CDR3 region has the DNA TGCGCCAGCAGCCAGATTCAGGGGCGCACTGAAGCTTTCTTT. Translating gives CASSQIQGRTEAFF.

V is TRBV2 and J is TRBJ2-7; TRBD1 matches at 7 bases. V was pared by 4 bases and J by 2 bases, with 5 bases of the junction left unmatched. The CDR3 consists of 14 residues. In germline, CDR1 is SNHLY, CDR2 FYNNEI. The CDR3 DNA reads as TGTGCCAGCAGTGTGAGACAGGGCCCCTACGAGCAGTACTTC. This codes for CASSVRQGPYEQYF. The whole variable domain, filled in from reference TRBV2 and TRBJ2-7, reads EPEVTQTPSHQVTQMGQEVILRCVPISNHLYFYWYRQILGQKVEFLVSFYNNEISEKSEIFDDQFSVERPDGSNFTLKIRSTKLEDSAMYFCASSVRQGPYEQYFGPGTRLTVT.

V and J are TRBV2 and TRBJ1-2; no reliable D call. Trimming took off 7 bases at V and 5 bases at J, with 14 bases between the two ends. CDR1 and CDR2 from the germline V gene are SNHLY and FYNNEI. There are 13 residues in the CDR3. CDR3: CASKEGSLYGYTF. CDR3 in DNA: TGTGCCAGCAAGGAGGGATCACTTTATGGCTACACCTTC. Using reference TRBV2 and TRBJ1-2 for the parts outside the CDR3, the full variable domain is EPEVTQTPSHQVTQMGQEVILRCVPISNHLYFYWYRQILGQKVEFLVSFYNNEISEKSEIFDDQFSVERPDGSNFTLKIRSTKLEDSAMYFCASKEGSLYGYTFGSGTRLTVV.

This clone was detected once. The chain recombines TRBV7-6 with TRBJ2-2; no definite D call. Between the trimmed V and J ends, which lost 4 bases and 2 bases, there was a span of 8 bases. Germline lookup yields CDR1 SGHVS and CDR2 FNYEAQ. This CDR3 has 14 residues. For the CDR3, the DNA is TGTGCCAGCAGCTGGGGTAGAAACACCGGGGAGCTGTTTTTT. It encodes CASSWGRNTGELFF.

This chain links TRBV5-1 with TRBJ2-3; possibly TRBD1 for D (5 bases). Germline V gives CDR1 SGHRS, CDR2 YFSETQ. With 4 bases removed from V and 4 bases from J, the gap between germline ends came to 10 bases. The CDR3 is 13 amino acids. Here the CDR3 reads CASSRPGSDTQYF. CDR3 coding DNA: TGCGCCAGCAGCCGGCCAGGGTCAGATACGCAGTATTTT. The whole variable domain, remainder taken from reference TRBV5-1 and TRBJ2-3, is KAGVTQTPRYLIKTRGQQVTLSCSPISGHRSVSWYQQTPGQGLQFLFEYFSETQRNKGNFPGRFSGRQFSNSRSEMNVSTLELGDSALYLCASSRPGSDTQYFGPGTRLTVL.

The J gene is TRBJ2-7, the V gene TRBV2, with D unclear. Deletions cut 4 bases from V and 5 bases from J, with 6 bases between. Germline lookup yields CDR1 SNHLY and CDR2 FYNNEI. This CDR3 region has 11 residues. The CDR3 coding sequence is TGTGCCAGCAGTGGCAGGAACGAGCAGTACTTC. It translates to CASSGRNEQYF. Together with reference TRBV2 and TRBJ2-7, the CDR3 gives the full variable domain: EPEVTQTPSHQVTQMGQEVILRCVPISNHLYFYWYRQILGQKVEFLVSFYNNEISEKSEIFDDQFSVERPDGSNFTLKIRSTKLEDSAMYFCASSGRNEQYFGPGTRLTVT.

In DNA, the CDR3 is TGTGCCTGGTCGGGACAGGGTGACTATGGCTACACCTTC. Translating it yields CAWSGQGDYGYTF. V gene TRBV30 combines with J gene TRBJ1-2, with TRBD1 matching over 9 bases. The germline V gene has CDR1 GTSNPN and CDR2 SVGIG (reference sequence). The V and J ends lost 5 bases and 3 bases, in that order; junction bases with no gene match: 4. This CDR3 comprises 13 residues.

This chain uses TRBV7-3 with TRBJ2-5, with 12 positions matching TRBD2. Germline CDR1 reads SGHTA; CDR2 reads FQGTGA. V shed 7 bases and J 0 bases; nucleotides not matched to a gene: 12. The CDR3 extends over 18 amino acids. The CDR3 protein is CASTGTSGPERYQETQYF. The CDR3 coding sequence is TGTGCCAGCACCGGGACTAGCGGGCCTGAGAGGTACCAAGAGACCCAGTACTTC.

The rearrangement joins TRBV19 to TRBJ1-1; tentatively, D is TRBD1 (6 bases). The germline V gene encodes CDR1 LNHDA and CDR2 SQIVND (reference sequence). The germline V and J ends were trimmed by 6 bases and 5 bases, with 16 bases remaining between them. This CDR3 has 14 residues. The chain's CDR3 is CASSLTGWRTEAFF. The CDR3 DNA reads TGTGCCAGTAGCCTCACAGGGTGGCGGACTGAAGCTTTCTTT.

This chain uses TRBV27 with TRBJ2-7; D uncertain. This CDR3 comprises 15 residues. Germline-derived CDR1 and CDR2 are MNHEY and SMNVEV (reference sequence). The germline V and J ends were trimmed by 4 bases and 0 bases, with 13 bases remaining between them. In nucleotides, the CDR3 is TGTGCCAGCAGTTCCGCCGGGTGGAGCTCCTACGAGCAGTACTTC. Protein: CASSSAGWSSYEQYF.

This clone appeared once. CDR3 DNA sequence: TGTGCCAGCAGTTTATGGGGAAAGTCGGACACCATATATTTT. This translates into CASSLWGKSDTIYF. The rearrangement uses TRBV28 and TRBJ1-3; no reliable D call. This CDR3 spans 14 amino acids. Trimming pared 0 bases from V and 8 bases from J, leaving 11 bases between. Germline CDR1 MDHEN, CDR2 SYDVKM.

The chain couples TRBV19 to TRBJ2-7; 9 bases line up with TRBD1. The V segment lost 8 bases and the J segment 5 bases; nucleotides outside the gene matches: 10. The CDR3 has 14 amino acids. Germline lookup yields CDR1 LNHDA and CDR2 SQIVND (reference sequence). The CDR3, as DNA: TGTGCCAGTTCAGTGGACAGGGGTTCCCACGAGCAGTACTTC. Translated: CASSVDRGSHEQYF.

The gene calls are TRBV5-1 and TRBJ1-2, with D perhaps matching TRBD1 (6 bases). Trimming cost V 3 bases and J 8 bases, with 26 bases left between them. The germline CDR1 and CDR2 sequences are SGHRS and YFSETQ. The CDR3 covers 17 residues. Here the CDR3 DNA reads TGCGCCAGCAGCTCGGCTGGGCAGGGGACTTTCGAACGCGGCTACACCTTC. This translates into CASSSAGQGTFERGYTF.

This clone has only a few counts. J is TRBJ1-5 and V is TRBV6-5; 9 bases are a match to TRBD1. V lost 6 bases and J lost 11; bases outside the gene matches: 8. The germline CDR1 and CDR2 sequences are MNHEY and SVGAGI. The length of the CDR3 is 13 residues. The CDR3 spells CASRDPTGGTQHF. Written as DNA, the CDR3 is TGTGCCAGCAGAGACCCAACAGGGGGCACCCAGCATTTT.

In this sample, this clone turned up a few times. V usage is TRBV18 and J usage is TRBJ1-5; D remains unclear. The V end was cut by 3 bases, the J end by 1 base, with 13 bases between. CDR1 is KGHSH, CDR2 LQKENI, per germline. The CDR3 is 16 residues long. CDR3 amino acids: CASSPDPGSSNQPQHF. The DNA for the CDR3 is TGTGCCAGCTCACCGGATCCGGGATCAAGCAATCAGCCCCAGCATTTT.

The chain recombines TRBV12-3 or TRBV12-4 with TRBJ1-5; D uncertain. V was clipped by 3 bases and J by 10 bases, with 13 bases between them. The CDR3 totals 13 residues. The CDR3, as DNA: TGTGCCAGCAGTTTCCAGACCGGCGGACCCCAGCATTTT. As protein: CASSFQTGGPQHF.

The chain is built from TRBV6-6 and TRBJ1-3, with D perhaps TRBD1 (5 bases). Trimming left V 2 bases short and J 4 bases short, with 12 bases between. The CDR3 is 15 amino acids. Germline V gives CDR1 MNHNY, CDR2 SVGAGI (reference sequence). This CDR3 reads CASSYGQGSGNTIYF. The CDR3, as DNA: TGTGCCAGCAGTTACGGGCAGGGATCAGGAAACACCATATATTTT.

The chain joins TRBV28 to TRBJ2-5; 9 nucleotides agree with TRBD1. V lost 2 bases, J lost 5 bases, and 3 bases stayed unmatched. The germline gives CDR1 MDHEN, CDR2 SYDVKM. This CDR3 region has 14 residues. The CDR3 DNA follows: TGTGCCAGCAGTTTAACAGGGGGCTGGGAGACCCAGTACTTC. It translates to CASSLTGGWETQYF.

The chain carries TRBV11-2 and TRBJ1-6; perhaps TRBD1 as D (5 bases). From germline, CDR1 is SGHAT and CDR2 FQNNGV. This CDR3 contains 14 residues. Trimming stripped 1 base from V and 10 bases from J, with 11 bases between. The CDR3 coding sequence is TGTGCCAGCAGCTTAGGCCAGGGTACCTCACCCCTCCACTTT. This gives the protein CASSLGQGTSPLHF.

The chain links TRBV28 to TRBJ2-7; tentatively, D is TRBD1 (6 bases). This CDR3 region has 14 residues. Germline loops: CDR1 MDHEN, CDR2 SYDVKM. Trimming took 4 bases from V and 4 from J, leaving 14 bases between them. In nucleotides, the CDR3 is TGTGCCAGCAGTTCTGGGGCAGGGGTATACGAGCAGTACTTC. Protein sequence: CASSSGAGVYEQYF.